This T cell receptor beta chain originates from a study of cytomegalovirus exposure and HLA in healthy donors. The PCR had 60 Vbeta and 13 Jbeta primers. Sequencing used immunoSEQ multiplex PCR; TCRdb keeps in-frame clones, though not all of them. The table includes over 150,000 clones, 80% to 90% detected once. The germline gives CDR1 ENHRY, CDR2 SYGVKD. The CDR3 sequence is 15 residues long. V was pared by 8 bases and J by 1 base, with 18 bases between. The gene calls are TRBV10-3 and TRBJ2-7; D possibly corresponds to TRBD2 (6 bases). Sequenced material: PBMCs. This receptor was obtained from a woman in her fifties or sixties in good health and CMV-seronegative. The DNA of the CDR3 is TGTGCCATCCGTGTAATGGCTAGCGAGTCCTACGAGCAGTACTTC. Amino acid sequence: CAIRVMASESYEQYF.